The T cell receptor beta chain described here comes from a study of early T cells in non-severe SARS-CoV-2 infection. In TCRdb, the 5' RACE reads were re-called with MiXCR into one record per CDR3 protein. Of around 19,000 distinct CDR3 sequences in the sample, 5.9% were seen once. Germline-derived CDR1 and CDR2 are LNHDA and SQIVND (reference sequence). Between the trimmed V and J ends, which lost 2 bases and 2 bases, there was a span of 16 bases. The CDR3 extends over 17 amino acids. There are many counts of this clonotype. The clonotype comes from an adult who was a healthcare worker with PCR-confirmed SARS-CoV-2 infection or an uninfected control (not recorded which). This sequence joins TRBV19 and TRBJ2-1; D remains unclear. The sample was whole blood. Here the CDR3 reads CASSIKRSGVPYNEQFF. Written as DNA, the CDR3 is TGTGCCAGTAGTATAAAACGATCGGGCGTACCCTACAATGAGCAGTTCTTC.